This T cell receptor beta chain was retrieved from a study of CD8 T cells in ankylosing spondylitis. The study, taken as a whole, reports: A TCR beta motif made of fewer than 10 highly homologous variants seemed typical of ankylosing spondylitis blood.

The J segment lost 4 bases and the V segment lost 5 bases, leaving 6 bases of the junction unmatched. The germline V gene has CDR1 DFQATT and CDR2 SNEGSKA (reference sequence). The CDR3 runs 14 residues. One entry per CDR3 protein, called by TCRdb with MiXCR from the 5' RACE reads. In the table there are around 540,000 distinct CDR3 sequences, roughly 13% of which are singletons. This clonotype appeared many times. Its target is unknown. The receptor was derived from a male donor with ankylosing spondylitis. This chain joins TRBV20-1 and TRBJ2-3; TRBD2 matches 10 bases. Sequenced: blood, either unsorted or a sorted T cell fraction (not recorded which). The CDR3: CSAVLAGVSDTQYF. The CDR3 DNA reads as TGCAGTGCTGTTCTAGCGGGAGTTTCAGATACGCAGTATTTT.